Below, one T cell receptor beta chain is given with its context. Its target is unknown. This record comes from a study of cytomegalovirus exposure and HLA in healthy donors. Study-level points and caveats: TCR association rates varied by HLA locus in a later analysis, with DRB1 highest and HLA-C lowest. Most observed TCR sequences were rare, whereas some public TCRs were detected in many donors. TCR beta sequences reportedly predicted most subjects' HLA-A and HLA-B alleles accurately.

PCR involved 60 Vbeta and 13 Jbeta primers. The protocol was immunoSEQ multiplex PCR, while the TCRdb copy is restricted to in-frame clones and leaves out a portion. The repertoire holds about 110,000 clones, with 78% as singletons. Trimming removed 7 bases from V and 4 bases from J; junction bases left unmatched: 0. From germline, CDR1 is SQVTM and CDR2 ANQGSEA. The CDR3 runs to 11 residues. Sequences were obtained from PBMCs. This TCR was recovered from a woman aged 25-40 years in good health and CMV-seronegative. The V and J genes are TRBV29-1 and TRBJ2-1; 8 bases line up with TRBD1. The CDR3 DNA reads TGCAGCGGGACAGGGTACAATGAGCAGTTCTTC. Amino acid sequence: CSGTGYNEQFF.